Listed below are T cell receptor beta chains from one sample, sequenced in a study of cytomegalovirus exposure and HLA in healthy donors. The method was immunoSEQ multiplex PCR; TCRdb's version includes in-frame clones alone and lacks a portion of them. Of about 94,000 clones in the sample, around 76% were seen once. Input material: PBMCs. Receptors originate from a man aged 40-55 years in good health and CMV-seropositive. Both conserved end residues are part of each CDR3. A D gene is named only where the DNA matches it firmly. The size entry is marked missing in some rows and otherwise reads once, few, many or a size class.

V gene,J gene,clone size,D gene,CDR3 protein,CDR3 DNA
TRBV5-1,TRBJ2-5,-,-,CASSLYGGSQETQYF,TGCGCCAGCAGCTTATATGGGGGGAGCCAAGAGACCCAGTACTTC
TRBV2,TRBJ2-7,-,-,CASSEGASPLYEQYF,TGTGCCAGCAGTGAAGGAGCTTCACCCCTCTACGAGCAGTACTTC
TRBV5-6,TRBJ2-5,few,-,CASSGTPQETQYF,TGTGCCAGCAGCGGGACTCCCCAAGAGACCCAGTACTTC
TRBV5-1,TRBJ1-1,-,-,CASSGGTGMNTEAFF,TGCGCCAGCAGCGGGGGGACCGGGATGAACACTGAAGCTTTCTTT
TRBV4-1,TRBJ2-7,few,TRBD2,CASSHEGTSGKEQYF,TGCGCCAGCAGCCACGAAGGGACTAGCGGGAAAGAGCAGTACTTC
TRBV4-1,TRBJ2-3,-,TRBD2,CASSPTSGVVDTQYF,TGCGCCAGCAGCCCGACTAGCGGGGTCGTGGATACGCAGTATTTT
TRBV28,TRBJ2-3,few,TRBD2,CASSLTGEGIDTDTQYF,TGTGCCAGCAGTTTAACGGGGGAGGGAATCGATACAGATACGCAGTATTTT
TRBV18,TRBJ2-3,once,-,CASSPGIDTQYF,TGTGCCAGCTCACCGGGCATAGATACGCAGTATTTT
TRBV7-8,TRBJ2-7,-,-,CASSLARGLSYEQYF,TGTGCCAGCAGCTTAGCGAGAGGGCTCTCCTACGAGCAGTACTTC
TRBV6-4,TRBJ2-2,few,TRBD1,CASKEGQGDTGELFF,TGTGCCAGCAAGGAGGGACAGGGCGATACCGGGGAGCTGTTTTTT
TRBV7-9,TRBJ2-7,-,-,CASSLEAGSYEQYF,TGTGCCAGCAGCTTAGAGGCAGGGTCCTACGAGCAGTACTTC
TRBV6-5,TRBJ1-1,-,-,CASWPNSRGTEAFF,TGTGCCAGCTGGCCCAATAGCCGCGGGACTGAAGCTTTCTTT
TRBV18,TRBJ2-1,-,TRBD1,CASSLDRSPNNEQFF,TGTGCCAGCTCACTGGACAGGTCCCCGAACAATGAGCAGTTCTTC
TRBV19,TRBJ2-7,-,TRBD1,CASSTRQGWSEQYF,TGTGCCAGTAGTACCCGACAGGGTTGGAGCGAGCAGTACTTC
TRBV7-9,TRBJ2-1,-,-,CASSLLQSSYNEQFF,TGTGCCAGCAGCTTATTACAAAGCTCCTACAATGAGCAGTTCTTC
TRBV2,TRBJ2-3,once,TRBD2,CASRRGMGPDTQYF,TGTGCCAGCAGGCGGGGGATGGGGCCAGATACGCAGTATTTT
TRBV15,TRBJ2-2,-,TRBD1,CATQDRGLTNTGELFF,TGTGCCACCCAGGACAGGGGGCTCACGAACACCGGGGAGCTGTTTTTT
TRBV5-1,TRBJ2-1,-,-,CASSPRLGSRRHEQFF,TGCGCCAGCAGCCCCAGACTAGGGAGCCGGAGGCATGAGCAGTTCTTC
TRBV7-7,TRBJ2-1,-,TRBD1,CASSLRTGSASNEQFF,TGTGCTAGCAGTCTTCGGACAGGGAGTGCGAGCAATGAGCAGTTCTTC
TRBV7-8,TRBJ1-2,-,-,CASSLGRGEDYGYTF,TGTGCCAGCAGCTTAGGCAGGGGAGAAGACTATGGCTACACCTTC
TRBV7-8,TRBJ1-1,once,TRBD1,CASSRGQATEAFF,TGTGCCAGCAGCCGCGGACAGGCCACTGAAGCTTTCTTT
TRBV6-1,TRBJ2-5,-,TRBD1,CASSEGGTGEETQYF,TGTGCCAGCAGTGAAGGGGGGACAGGGGAGGAGACCCAGTACTTC
TRBV4-1,TRBJ2-1,-,TRBD2,CASSHLRASGSYNEQFF,TGCGCCAGCAGCCACCTAAGGGCTAGCGGGAGTTACAATGAGCAGTTCTTC
TRBV9,TRBJ2-3,-,TRBD2,CASNGLGNTDTQYF,TGTGCCAGCAATGGACTAGGGAATACAGATACGCAGTATTTT
TRBV27,TRBJ2-5,once,-,CASSFTSTETQYF,TGTGCCAGCAGTTTTACTAGTACGGAGACCCAGTACTTC
TRBV19,TRBJ1-1,-,-,CASSRTPNTEAFF,TGTGCCAGTAGCCGGACACCTAACACTGAAGCTTTCTTT
TRBV6-1,TRBJ1-5,-,-,CASSGGGLGNQPQHF,TGTGCCAGCAGTGGAGGGGGATTAGGCAATCAGCCCCAGCATTTT
TRBV5-1,TRBJ2-7,medium-sized,-,CASSLRFGGSSYEQYF,TGCGCCAGCAGCTTGAGGTTTGGGGGGAGCTCCTACGAGCAGTACTTC
TRBV11-3,TRBJ2-1,-,TRBD2,CASSPGLAGGHEQFF,TGTGCCAGCAGCCCAGGACTAGCGGGAGGCCATGAGCAGTTCTTC
TRBV28,TRBJ2-7,-,TRBD1,CASSKGQSYEQYF,TGTGCCAGCAGCAAGGGACAGTCCTACGAGCAGTACTTC
TRBV18,TRBJ2-7,once,-,CASSPRSLQVPYEQYF,TGTGCCAGCTCACCACGATCACTACAGGTTCCCTACGAGCAGTACTTC
TRBV7-9,TRBJ1-1,once,TRBD1,CVSSPYRDRSNTEAFF,TGTGTCAGCAGCCCGTACAGGGACAGATCAAACACTGAAGCTTTCTTT
TRBV7-9,TRBJ2-1,-,-,CASSASGAYNEQFF,TGTGCCAGCAGCGCTTCCGGGGCCTACAATGAGCAGTTCTTC
TRBV4-1,TRBJ2-7,-,-,CASSQELSWAGEQYF,TGCGCCAGCAGCCAAGAATTGTCCTGGGCTGGGGAGCAGTACTTC
TRBV6-6,TRBJ1-2,-,-,CASTPFTQGPRGYTF,TGTGCCAGCACCCCCTTCACTCAGGGGCCACGGGGCTACACCTTC
TRBV18,TRBJ2-5,-,TRBD2,CASSPGGSETQYF,TGTGCCAGCTCACCTGGCGGGAGTGAGACCCAGTACTTC
TRBV11-3,TRBJ2-1,once,TRBD2,CASSNPGTSPYNEQFF,TGTGCCAGCAGCAATCCCGGGACTAGCCCTTACAATGAGCAGTTCTTC
TRBV5-6,TRBJ2-4,-,TRBD2,CASFRLAGLKNIQYF,TGTGCTAGCTTTCGACTAGCGGGATTGAAAAACATTCAGTACTTC
TRBV19,TRBJ2-1,-,-,CASSIGTVYNEQFF,TGTGCCAGTAGTATAGGGACAGTCTACAATGAGCAGTTCTTC
TRBV6-1,TRBJ1-2,-,-,CASSEATDFNYGYTF,TGTGCCAGCAGTGAAGCAACAGATTTTAACTATGGCTACACCTTC
TRBV7-2,TRBJ2-3,once,-,CASRLASGTDTQYF,TGTGCCAGCAGACTCGCTAGCGGCACAGATACGCAGTATTTT
TRBV6-4,TRBJ2-3,few,-,CASSVGGYDQRNTQYF,TGTGCCAGCAGTGTGGGAGGTTATGACCAACGGAATACGCAGTATTTT